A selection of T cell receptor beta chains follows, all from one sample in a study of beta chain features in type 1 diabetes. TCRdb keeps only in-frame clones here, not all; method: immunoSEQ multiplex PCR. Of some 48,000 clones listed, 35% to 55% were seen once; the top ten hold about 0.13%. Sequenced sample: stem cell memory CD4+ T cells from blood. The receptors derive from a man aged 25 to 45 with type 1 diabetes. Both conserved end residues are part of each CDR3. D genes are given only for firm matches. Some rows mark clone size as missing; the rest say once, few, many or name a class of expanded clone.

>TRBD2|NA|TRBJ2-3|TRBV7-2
TGTGCCAGCAGCTTAGTTAGCGGGAGGACAGATACGCAGTATTTT
CASSLVSGRTDTQYF
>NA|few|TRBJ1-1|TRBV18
TGTGCCAGCTCACCCAGGGGAGACACTGAAGCTTTCTTT
CASSPRGDTEAFF
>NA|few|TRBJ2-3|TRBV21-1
TGTGCCAGCATCGGGGGGGGAAGGAGCACAGATACGCAGTATTTT
CASIGGGRSTDTQYF
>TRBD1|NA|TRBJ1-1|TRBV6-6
TGTGCCAGCAGTAACACCGTAGGACAGGGGATGTCTGAAGCTTTCTTT
CASSNTVGQGMSEAFF
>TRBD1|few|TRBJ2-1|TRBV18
TGTGCCAGCTCACCACCTCTGGGACAGGGATACAATGAGCAGTTCTTC
CASSPPLGQGYNEQFF
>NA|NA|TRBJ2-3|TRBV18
TGTGCCAGCTCACTTAGCCGGACAGCAGATACGCAGTATTTT
CASSLSRTADTQYF
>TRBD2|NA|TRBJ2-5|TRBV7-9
TGTGCCAGCAGCCTGTTCAGGACTAGCTTAGAAGAGACCCAGTACTTC
CASSLFRTSLEETQYF
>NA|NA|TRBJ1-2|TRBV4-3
TGCGCCAGCAGCCAAGTCGGGGGAGGCTACACCTTC
CASSQVGGGYTF
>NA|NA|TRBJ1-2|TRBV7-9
TGTGCCAGCAGCTTAGGACAGTCGTGGAGTGGCTACACCTTC
CASSLGQSWSGYTF
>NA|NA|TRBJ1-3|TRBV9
TGTGCCAGCAGCCCAGGGAAACAGGTATCGGACACCATATATTTT
CASSPGKQVSDTIYF
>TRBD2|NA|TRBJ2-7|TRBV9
TGTGCCAGCAGCTTTAGCGGGAGGGCCCCGGACGAGCAGTACTTC
CASSFSGRAPDEQYF
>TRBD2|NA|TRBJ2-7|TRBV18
TGTGCCAGCTCACATGGCGGGGGTTCCTACGAGCAGTACTTC
CASSHGGGSYEQYF
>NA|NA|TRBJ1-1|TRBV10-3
TGTGCCATCAGTCCACAGAAAATGAACACTGAAGCTTTCTTT
CAISPQKMNTEAFF
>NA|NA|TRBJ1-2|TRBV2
TGTGCCAGCAGTGAGACAGGCTATGGCTACACCTTC
CASSETGYGYTF
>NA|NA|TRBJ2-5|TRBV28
TGTGCCAGCAGTCCGGGAGCCCCGGGGGAGACCCAGTACTTC
CASSPGAPGETQYF
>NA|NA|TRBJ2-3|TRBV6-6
TGTGCCGTAGGGAGAGCAGATACGCAGTATTTT
CAVGRADTQYF
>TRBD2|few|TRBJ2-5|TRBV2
TGTGCCAGCAGAGACAGCGGGACGGGAGAGACCCAGTACTTC
CASRDSGTGETQYF
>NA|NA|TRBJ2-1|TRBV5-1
TGCGCCAGCAGTCTGGAGGGGGCCTCCTACAATGAGCAGTTCTTC
CASSLEGASYNEQFF
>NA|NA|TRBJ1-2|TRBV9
TGTGCCAGTCCGGACTCTTCTAACTATGGCTACACCTTC
CASPDSSNYGYTF
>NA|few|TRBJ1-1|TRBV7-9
TGTGCCAGCAGCTTAGACAGAAACACTGAAGCTTTCTTT
CASSLDRNTEAFF
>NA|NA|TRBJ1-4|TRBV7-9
TGTGCCAGCAGCGTATCAGGGGATGAAAAACTGTTTTTT
CASSVSGDEKLFF
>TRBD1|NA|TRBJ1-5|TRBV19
TGTGCCACAGGGGGACGCGGTTATCAGCCCCAGCATTTT
CATGGRGYQPQHF
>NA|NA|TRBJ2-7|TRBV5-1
TGCGCCAGCAGCTTGGGGACAGAGCCCCACGAGCAGTACTTC
CASSLGTEPHEQYF
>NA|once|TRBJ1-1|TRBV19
TGTGCCAGTAGTCCACAGGGTGTAAACACTGAAGCTTTCTTT
CASSPQGVNTEAFF
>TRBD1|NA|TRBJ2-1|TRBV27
TGTGCCAGCATTAGACAGGGGTCCGATGAGCAGTTCTTC
CASIRQGSDEQFF
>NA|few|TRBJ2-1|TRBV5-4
TGTGCCAGCAGCTTGGGACCCGGCGCGGACAATGAGCAGTTCTTC
CASSLGPGADNEQFF
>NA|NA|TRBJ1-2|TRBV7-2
TGTGCCAGCAGCCCGAGTTCCTATGGCTACACCTTC
CASSPSSYGYTF
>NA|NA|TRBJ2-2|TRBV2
TGTGCCAGCAGTGAAGCGCGGGGTTACACCGGGGAGCTGTTTTTT
CASSEARGYTGELFF
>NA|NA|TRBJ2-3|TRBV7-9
TGTGCCAGCAGCTTCAGAGATACGCAGTATTTT
CASSFRDTQYF
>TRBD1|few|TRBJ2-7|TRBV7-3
TGTGCCAGCAGCCCTCCGGGACAGGGGTACTACTACGAGCAGTACTTC
CASSPPGQGYYYEQYF
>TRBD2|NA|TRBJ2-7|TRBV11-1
TGTGCCAGCAGCTCAAGGACTAGCGGGAGGAGGTACTTC
CASSSRTSGRRYF
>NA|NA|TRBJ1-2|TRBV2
TGTGCCAGCAGTGGACAGCTTAACTATGGCTACACCTTC
CASSGQLNYGYTF
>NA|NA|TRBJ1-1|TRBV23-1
TGCGCCAGCAGTCAAACCGGGGTGAACACTGAAGCTTTCTTT
CASSQTGVNTEAFF
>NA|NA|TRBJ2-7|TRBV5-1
TGCGCCAGCAGCTTGGTCGGACAGAGTTACGAGCAGTACTTC
CASSLVGQSYEQYF
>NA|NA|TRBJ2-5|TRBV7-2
TGTGCCAGCAGCTTAGGAGGCAGGGGAGAGACCCAGTACTTC
CASSLGGRGETQYF
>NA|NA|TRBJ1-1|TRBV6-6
TGTGCCAGCAGTGACAGCCCCTTGGACACTGAAGCTTTCTTT
CASSDSPLDTEAFF
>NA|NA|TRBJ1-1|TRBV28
TGTGCCAGCAGTTTAACACAGGAGAACACTGAAGCTTTCTTT
CASSLTQENTEAFF